The source of this T cell receptor beta chain is a study of T-cell reconstitution after alpha-beta-depleted transplantation in children. Using unique molecular identifiers, the investigators prepared the TCRbeta library. Using its own MiXCR run on the PCR reads, TCRdb lists one record per CDR3 protein. Seen here are 450,000 to 500,000 distinct CDR3 sequences, approximately 12% observed once, and the top ten hold 4.5% to 6%. The V gene lost 7 bases and the J gene lost 2 bases, with 15 bases spanning the gap. The CDR3 covers 13 residues. Germline CDR1 SQVTM, CDR2 ANQGSEA. The sequenced sample was PBMCs from the stem cell graft donor, obtained from the stem cell graft. This TCR was sampled from a human donor who donated a stem cell graft to a child with combined immunodeficiency. The chain joins TRBV29-1 to TRBJ2-7, with TRBD1 as a possible D gene (6 bases). CDR3 protein: CSAQGQTTYEQYF. The CDR3 nucleotides are TGCAGCGCCCAAGGACAGACAACCTACGAGCAGTACTTC.